The 9 T cell receptor beta chains below come from one sample, sequenced in a study of memory CD4+ T cells and cytomegalovirus serostatus. The sort gate was single viable CD3+CD4+CD8-CD45RO+ cells for memory CD4+ T cells. Measured with immunoSEQ multiplex PCR; TCRdb has only the in-frame clones, and not every one. The data contain 55,000 or so clones, over 70% of them singletons. Source material: memory CD4+ T cells from blood. The receptors were sampled from an adult in good health and CMV-seropositive.

This chain uses TRBV5-5 with TRBJ1-2; TRBD1 agrees at 7 bases. Germline CDR1 and CDR2: SGHKS and YYEKEE (reference sequence). Unmatched junction bases numbered 5, after V lost 4 bases and J lost 5 bases. The CDR3 runs to 13 residues. This chain's CDR3 is CASSPGTVYGYTF. CDR3 coding DNA: TGTGCCAGCAGCCCCGGGACAGTATATGGCTACACCTTC. The variable domain in full, with the rest retrieved from reference TRBV5-5 and TRBJ1-2, is DAGVTQSPTHLIKTRGQQVTLRCSPISGHKSVSWYQQVLGQGPQFIFQYYEKEERGRGNFPDRFSARQFPNYSSELNVNALLLGDSALYLCASSPGTVYGYTFGSGTRLTVV.

The CDR3, as DNA: TGCAGCGTTGAAGAGTGGACAGGAGCAGAGACCCAGTACTTC. Translation: CSVEEWTGAETQYF. The V gene is TRBV29-1, the J gene TRBJ2-5; 7 nucleotides agree with TRBD1. CDR1 SQVTM and CDR2 ANQGSEA come from the germline V gene. The CDR3 spans 14 residues. The V and J ends lost 0 bases and 4 bases, in that order; junction bases with no gene match: 5. Variable domain in full (rest from reference TRBV29-1 and TRBJ2-5): SAVISQKPSRDICQRGTSLTIQCQVDSQVTMMFWYRQQPGQSLTLIATANQGSEATYESGFVIDKFPISRPNLTFSTLTVSNMSPEDSSIYLCSVEEWTGAETQYFGPGTRLLVL.

The chain has TRBV19 and TRBJ1-6, with D perhaps matching TRBD1 (6 bases). This CDR3 region has 15 residues. CDR1 is LNHDA, CDR2 SQIVND, per germline (reference sequence). Trimming removed 5 bases at V and 10 bases at J, with 18 bases between. The CDR3 DNA follows: TGTGCCAGTAGTTCCTCCCCGGGGGCACAATCACCCCTCCACTTT. The encoded protein is CASSSSPGAQSPLHF.

The chain couples TRBV2 to TRBJ1-2; TRBD1 is a possible D gene (6 bases). The V gene lost 6 bases and the J gene lost 0 bases, with 17 bases spanning the gap. Per the germline V gene, CDR1 is SNHLY and CDR2 is FYNNEI. CDR3 length equals 16 residues. Here the CDR3 DNA reads TGTGCCAGCAGCAAACGGACAGCCACTACTAACTATGGCTACACCTTC. It yields the protein CASSKRTATTNYGYTF.

The chain recombines TRBV5-1 with TRBJ1-6; TRBD1 agrees at 7 bases. The V segment lost 2 bases and the J segment 5 bases; nucleotides outside the gene matches: 7. In germline, CDR1 is SGHRS, CDR2 YFSETQ. The CDR3 totals 16 residues. The CDR3 region is CASSFIPGQNNSPLHF. CDR3 coding DNA: TGCGCCAGCAGCTTCATCCCGGGACAGAATAATTCACCCCTCCACTTT.

V gene TRBV7-8 combines with J gene TRBJ1-3, with 8 positions matching TRBD1. The length of the CDR3 is 16 residues. Germline CDR1 SGHVS, CDR2 FQNEAQ. With 5 bases clipped from V and 4 bases from J, the junction kept 10 bases outside the gene matches. CDR3 nucleotides: TGTGCCAGCAGCCCACCTCGGACAGGGAGAGGAAACACCATATATTTT. It yields the protein CASSPPRTGRGNTIYF.

The chain is built from TRBV9 and TRBJ2-1, with unresolved D. This CDR3 has 16 amino acids. V dropped 2 bases and J dropped 7 bases, with 19 bases sitting between them. Germline CDR1 reads SGDLS; CDR2 reads YYNGEE. This chain's CDR3 is CASSVRSGLSLNEQFF. The CDR3 DNA follows: TGTGCCAGCAGCGTTCGAAGTGGGCTTTCCCTTAATGAGCAGTTCTTC.

V and J are TRBV7-2 and TRBJ1-5; D may be TRBD1 (6 bases). Trimming shortened V by 5 bases and J by 6 bases, and 11 bases separated the two germline ends. CDR3 length equals 13 residues. Germline lookup yields CDR1 SGHTA and CDR2 FQGNSA. The CDR3 nucleotides read TGTGCCAGCAGCGTACAGGGAGCTCAGCCCCAGCATTTT. Residues: CASSVQGAQPQHF.

Only a few counts were recorded for this clone. V and J are TRBV30 and TRBJ2-3, with D unresolved. Trimming shortened V by 3 bases and J by 0 bases, and 10 bases separated the two germline ends. Germline lookup yields CDR1 GTSNPN and CDR2 SVGIG (reference sequence). This CDR3 has 14 amino acids. The CDR3 nucleotides read TGTGCCTGGAGAAGGAGAACTAGCACAGATACGCAGTATTTT. Translating gives CAWRRRTSTDTQYF. The full variable domain, in which reference TRBV30 and TRBJ2-3 provide the parts outside the CDR3, is SQTIHQWPATLVQPVGSPLSLECTVEGTSNPNLYWYRQAAGRGLQLLFYSVGIGQISSEVPQNLSASRPQDRQFILSSKKLLLSDSGFYLCAWRRRTSTDTQYFGPGTRLTVL.